Shown below are 10 T cell receptor beta chains from a single sample sequenced in a study of blood T cell repertoires in COVID-19. TCRdb's copy holds only in-frame clones and misses some; the assay was immunoSEQ multiplex PCR. The table includes roughly 260,000 clones, around four fifths detected once. Sequences were obtained from peripheral blood. The receptors shown here come from a woman in her sixties or seventies with acute or convalescent COVID-19.

A note on this clone: Other DNA sequences from this sample encode an identical CDR3 as well. The rearrangement joins TRBV29-1 to TRBJ2-5, with D perhaps matching TRBD1 (5 bases). Trimming stripped 4 bases from V and 2 bases from J, with 8 bases between. Germline assignment: CDR1 SQVTM and CDR2 ANQGSEA. This CDR3 is 12 amino acids long. The CDR3 region has the DNA TGCAGCGTTGGAACAGGACAAGAGACCCAGTACTTC. Translating it yields CSVGTGQETQYF.

This clone was counted once. The chain links TRBV7-2 to TRBJ2-7; maybe TRBD2 (5 bases). Germline V gene lookup returns CDR1 SGHTA and CDR2 FQGNSA. Trimming removed 6 bases from V and 2 bases from J, with 14 bases in between. This CDR3 contains 14 residues. In DNA, the CDR3 is TGTGCCAGCAGTCGGAATACCGGGGCCTACGAGCAGTACTTC. Protein product: CASSRNTGAYEQYF.

A remark on this clone: Within the sample, other DNA sequences also encode this same CDR3. The V call is TRBV28, the J call TRBJ2-7; perhaps TRBD2 as D (6 bases). V was shortened by 5 bases and J by 4 bases, with 9 bases between the two germline ends. The CDR3 sequence is 12 residues long. Germline-derived CDR1 and CDR2 are MDHEN and SYDVKM. The CDR3: CASSPGTYEQYF. The CDR3 DNA follows: TGTGCCAGCAGTCCCGGGACTTACGAGCAGTACTTC.

V is TRBV2 and J is TRBJ1-6; D not certain. Trimming took 4 bases from V and 9 from J, leaving 13 bases between them. This CDR3 region has 14 residues. Germline assignment: CDR1 SNHLY and CDR2 FYNNEI. The CDR3 coding sequence is TGTGCCAGCAGTGTCTTCGACTACTCTTCACCCCTCCACTTT. It translates to CASSVFDYSSPLHF.

This rearrangement joins TRBV5-1 to TRBJ2-3; 7 nucleotides agree with TRBD1. CDR3 length: 16 amino acids. V lost 2 bases, J lost 6 bases, and 12 bases stayed unmatched. Germline CDR1 is SGHRS and CDR2 is YFSETQ. In DNA, the CDR3 is TGCGCCAGCAGCTTTACTTACGGGACAGTTGGGGATACGCAGTATTTT. This sequence encodes CASSFTYGTVGDTQYF.

This chain joins TRBV2 and TRBJ2-2; 9 positions match TRBD2. Germline lookup yields CDR1 SNHLY and CDR2 FYNNEI. V lost 6 bases, J lost 0 bases, and 5 bases stayed unmatched. CDR3 length: 16 residues. CDR3 sequence reads: CASSGSSGANTGELFF. The CDR3 DNA reads as TGTGCCAGCAGCGGATCTAGCGGGGCGAACACCGGGGAGCTGTTTTTT.

J is TRBJ2-3 and V is TRBV5-1; 11 positions match TRBD2. The ends lost 9 bases at V and 2 bases at J; junction bases unmatched: 5. This CDR3 spans 14 amino acids. The germline V gene has CDR1 SGHRS and CDR2 YFSETQ. Here the CDR3 DNA reads TGCGCCACCTCGACTAGCGGGGACACAGATACGCAGTATTTT. It specifies CATSTSGDTDTQYF.

V usage is TRBV6-2 or TRBV6-3 and J usage is TRBJ2-4; TRBD1 aligns across 10 bases. Trimming at V came to 6 bases and at J to 7 bases, leaving 6 bases not matched to a gene. The CDR3 is 14 residues long. Germline V lookup: CDR1 MNHEY, CDR2 SVGEGT. The CDR3 nucleotides read TGTGCCAGCAGCATATTGGGACAGGGGAACATTCAGTACTTC. This codes for CASSILGQGNIQYF.

A few counts support this clone. The chain joins TRBV6-2 or TRBV6-3 to TRBJ2-1; 8 bases map to TRBD1. The V segment lost 6 bases and the J segment 6 bases; nucleotides outside the gene matches: 10. The CDR3 has 15 amino acids. Germline CDR1 reads MNHEY; CDR2 reads SVGEGT. The CDR3: CASSERDRPPNEQFF. CDR3 coding DNA: TGTGCCAGCAGCGAACGGGACAGGCCTCCCAATGAGCAGTTCTTC.

The V and J genes are TRBV5-1 and TRBJ2-2; D remains ambiguous. The CDR3 is made up of 15 amino acids. Germline-derived CDR1 and CDR2 are SGHRS and YFSETQ. Trimming removed 0 bases from V and 2 bases from J, with 8 bases in between. CDR3 protein: CASSLVARNTGELFF. The CDR3, as DNA: TGCGCCAGCAGCTTGGTAGCCAGAAACACCGGGGAGCTGTTTTTT.